This T cell receptor beta chain was recovered during a study of T cells in localized non-small cell lung cancer. Study observations and caveats: Sequencing was limited to one tumor region, leaving the possibility of heterogeneity open. Measurement of T cell clonality placed uninvolved adjacent lung highest, above the level in tumor. Adjacent lung held a median approximately 57 of the top 100 tumor clones. Elevated blood T cell density was associated with longer overall survival.

Germline values: CDR1 SNHLY, CDR2 FYNNEI. This CDR3 is 17 amino acids long. The V gene lost 0 bases and the J gene lost 0 bases, with 12 bases spanning the gap. The table came from immunoSEQ multiplex PCR; TCRdb's copy has only in-frame clones and leaves some out. The sample holds 41,000 or so clones, approximately 86% seen once. A remark on this clone: Antigen specificity is unknown.

Sequenced material: peripheral blood, taken before any cancer treatment. The receptor was isolated from a woman aged 18-49 years with stage III lung adenocarcinoma. The V gene is TRBV2, the J gene TRBJ1-5, with D unclear. DNA for the CDR3: TGTGCCAGCAGTGAAGCGAGGGCAACCTATAGCAATCAGCCCCAGCATTTT. Translation: CASSEARATYSNQPQHF. The full variable domain, in which reference TRBV2 and TRBJ1-5 provide the parts outside the CDR3, is EPEVTQTPSHQVTQMGQEVILRCVPISNHLYFYWYRQILGQKVEFLVSFYNNEISEKSEIFDDQFSVERPDGSNFTLKIRSTKLEDSAMYFCASSEARATYSNQPQHFGDGTRLSIL.